This entry lists 11 T cell receptor beta chains sequenced from one sample in a study of tumour-infiltrating T cells in Burkitt lymphoma. Sequencing used immunoSEQ multiplex PCR; TCRdb keeps in-frame clones, though not all of them. Found here are about 17,000 clones, around four fifths of them singletons; the top ten hold more than 2%. Sequencing was carried out using tumor tissue. These receptors were obtained from a human donor with diffuse large B-cell lymphoma.

Only a few counts were recorded for this clone. The chain employs TRBV10-3 and TRBJ1-1, with D perhaps matching TRBD1 (6 bases). Germline V gene lookup returns CDR1 ENHRY and CDR2 SYGVKD. This CDR3 spans 16 amino acids. The V and J ends lost 0 bases and 0 bases respectively, with 11 bases between them. The CDR3 loop reads CAISESSGALNTEAFF. The CDR3 DNA sequence: TGTGCCATCAGTGAGTCTTCAGGGGCCCTGAACACTGAAGCTTTCTTT.

The J gene is TRBJ2-2, the V gene TRBV7-8; D is unresolved. This CDR3 comprises 15 residues. Germline values: CDR1 SGHVS, CDR2 FQNEAQ. Trimming stripped 1 base from V and 0 bases from J, with 6 bases between. In DNA, the CDR3 is TGTGCCAGCAGCTTAGACGAAACGAACACCGGGGAGCTGTTTTTT. It yields the protein CASSLDETNTGELFF.

This chain uses TRBV25-1 with TRBJ2-7, with D possibly matching TRBD1 (6 bases). V dropped 0 bases and J dropped 3 bases, with 18 bases sitting between them. CDR3 size: 17 residues. CDR1 is MGHDK, CDR2 SYGVNS, per germline. The CDR3 loop reads CASSEYGTGYSVYEQYF. In DNA, the CDR3 is TGTGCCAGCAGTGAATATGGTACAGGGTATTCAGTCTACGAGCAGTACTTC.

V is TRBV4-3 and J is TRBJ2-7, with a possible D match to TRBD2 (6 bases). In germline, CDR1 is LGHNA, CDR2 YSLEER. V was trimmed by 3 bases and J by 7 bases, leaving 16 bases between them. CDR3 size: 14 residues. CDR3: CASSQGTFSREQYF. CDR3 coding DNA: TGCGCCAGCAGCCAGGGGACTTTCTCGAGGGAGCAGTACTTC.

The chain has TRBV29-1 and TRBJ2-3, with D uncertain. The CDR3 totals 12 residues. V dropped 4 bases and J dropped 3 bases, with 8 bases sitting between them. In germline, CDR1 is SQVTM, CDR2 ANQGSEA. In DNA, the CDR3 is TGCAGCGTTGGAATGGTAACAGATACGCAGTATTTT. It yields the protein CSVGMVTDTQYF.

The chain carries TRBV19 and TRBJ1-3; the D gene is possibly TRBD1 (6 bases). V dropped 4 bases and J dropped 1 base, with 14 bases sitting between them. Germline V gene lookup returns CDR1 LNHDA and CDR2 SQIVND (reference sequence). The CDR3 consists of 16 residues. The CDR3 nucleotides are TGTGCCAGTAGTACCAACATCAGGGGTTCTGGAAACACCATATATTTT. Amino acid sequence: CASSTNIRGSGNTIYF.

The CDR3 reads CASNQYRGPYNEQFF. The DNA of the CDR3 is TGTGCCAGCAACCAATACAGGGGCCCCTACAATGAGCAGTTCTTC. V gene TRBV7-2 combines with J gene TRBJ2-1; 7 bases are a match to TRBD1. The germline V gene encodes CDR1 SGHTA and CDR2 FQGNSA. CDR3 length: 15 residues. V was clipped by 7 bases and J by 2 bases; unmatched bases: 8. The full variable domain, in which reference TRBV7-2 and TRBJ2-1 provide the parts outside the CDR3, is GAGVSQSPSNKVTEKGKDVELRCDPISGHTALYWYRQSLGQGLEFLIYFQGNSAPDKSGLPSDRFSAERTGGSVSTLTIQRTQQEDSAVYLCASNQYRGPYNEQFFGPGTRLTVL.

As for this clone: Other DNA sequences in this specimen translate into the identical CDR3. This chain links TRBV9 with TRBJ2-7; 14 bases fit TRBD2. The CDR3 has 19 amino acids. CDR1 SGDLS and CDR2 YYNGEE come from the germline V gene. Unmatched junction bases numbered 11, after V lost 0 bases and J lost 3 bases. CDR3 sequence (DNA): TGTGCCAGCAGCGTAGATTCAGGACTAGCGGGAGGTCTCGACTACGAGCAGTACTTC. Translating gives CASSVDSGLAGGLDYEQYF. Drawing the rest from reference TRBV9 and TRBJ2-7, the complete variable domain is DSGVTQTPKHLITATGQRVTLRCSPRSGDLSVYWYQQSLDQGLQFLIQYYNGEERAKGNILERFSAQQFPDLHSELNLSSLELGDSALYFCASSVDSGLAGGLDYEQYFGPGTRLTVT.

V usage is TRBV5-3 and J usage is TRBJ2-7; possible D gene TRBD1, 6 bases. TRBV5-3 is filed as an ORF, its function uncertain. The CDR3 runs to 15 residues. The V and J ends lost 3 bases and 2 bases respectively, with 15 bases between them. CDR3 bases: TGTGCCAGAAGCTCCAGGACAGAACGTACCTACGAGCAGTACTTC. Translation gives CARSSRTERTYEQYF.

The CDR3 spells CASSFGETQYF. The CDR3 DNA reads TGTGCCAGCAGCTTTGGAGAGACCCAGTACTTC. The rearrangement uses TRBV7-2 and TRBJ2-5; D call uncertain. The V gene lost 3 bases and the J gene lost 4 bases, with 3 bases spanning the gap. This CDR3 is built from 11 residues. Germline V lookup: CDR1 SGHTA, CDR2 FQGNSA.

The chain uses TRBV5-6 and TRBJ1-2; D is uncertain. CDR1 is SGHDT and CDR2 is YYEEEE in the germline V gene. The V end lost 4 bases, the J end lost 3 bases, and 10 bases lay between the germline ends. The CDR3 spans 13 residues. The CDR3 sequence: CASSQSFHYGYTF. The CDR3 nucleotides read TGTGCCAGCAGCCAGTCCTTTCACTATGGCTACACCTTC.